The 10 T cell receptor beta chains in this list originate from one sample, sequenced in a study of T-cell memory formation after mild COVID-19 (dated by TCRdb to the early 2020s). The receptor library was made with 5' RACE. Sequenced on an Illumina NovaSeq 6000. The public reads were reprocessed in TCRdb via fastp at Q25 and MiXCR, keeping in-frame beta chains. Each entry merges the rows of one CDR3 protein and shows their most common DNA and genes. The table for this sample lists under 200,000 distinct CDR3 sequences; 31% of them were counted only once. The leading ten clones occupy more than 10% of the sample. Input material: PBMCs or a T cell subset sorted from them (not recorded which). These receptors were taken from an adult woman who had mild COVID-19 (a few samples of this study predate the infection). The sample titles of this study are shuffled in the database, so cell type and time point are left out; the donor was told from shared clones.

The V gene is TRBV13, the J gene TRBJ2-2; tentatively, D is TRBD1 (6 bases). The CDR3 length is 14 residues. The V gene's germline CDR1 is PRHDT and CDR2 FYEKMQ (reference sequence). Trimming left V 5 bases short and J 5 bases short, with 12 bases between. The CDR3 DNA is TGTGCCAGCAGCACTGGGACATTGACCGGGGAGCTGTTTTTT. Its translation: CASSTGTLTGELFF.

This clonotype was seen more than once but under ten times. The J gene is TRBJ2-1, the V gene TRBV29-1; TRBD2 aligns across 8 bases. After removal of 1 base from V and 1 base from J, the junction contained 0 bases not matched to a gene. The CDR3 is 14 residues long. Germline V gives CDR1 SQVTM, CDR2 ANQGSEA. The chain's CDR3 is CSVEGGGSYNEQFF. The CDR3 DNA follows: TGCAGCGTTGAAGGCGGGGGGTCCTACAATGAGCAGTTCTTC.

The rearrangement joins TRBV4-1 to TRBJ2-1; D ambiguous. The V and J ends lost 1 base and 0 bases respectively, with 10 bases between them. The germline V gene has CDR1 MGHRA and CDR2 YSYEKL. The CDR3 sequence is 16 residues long. CDR3 coding DNA: TGCGCCAGCAGCCAAGCGGCGTCTAGCTCCTACAATGAGCAGTTCTTC. This encodes CASSQAASSSYNEQFF.

This clonotype was counted at least ten times. The chain uses TRBV20-1 and TRBJ2-3; D not certain. Germline lookup yields CDR1 DFQATT and CDR2 SNEGSKA (reference sequence). The CDR3 sequence is 13 residues long. Trimming stripped 2 bases from V and 0 bases from J, with 6 bases between. The CDR3 loop is CSARPLSTDTQYF. CDR3 DNA: TGCAGTGCTAGACCTCTGAGCACAGATACGCAGTATTTT.

The chain employs TRBV24-1 and TRBJ2-1, with TRBD2 matching over 10 bases. This CDR3 has 15 amino acids. Trimming cost V 4 bases and J 10 bases; bases outside gene matches: 9. Germline loops: CDR1 KGHDR, CDR2 SFDVKD. CDR3 region: CATSEVSGRAGEQFF. The CDR3 region has the DNA TGTGCCACCAGTGAAGTCAGCGGGAGGGCGGGAGAGCAGTTCTTC.

Only one count was recorded for this clonotype. The chain carries TRBV6-4 and TRBJ2-7; 7 bases match TRBD2. Per germline, CDR1 MRHNA and CDR2 SNTAGT. This CDR3 is 16 amino acids long. V trimming: 0 bases; J trimming: 0 bases; junction bases outside the gene matches: 5. In DNA form, the CDR3 reads TGTGCCAGCAGTGACTCGAGCGGGGCACACTCCTACGAGCAGTACTTC. It yields the protein CASSDSSGAHSYEQYF.

The chain employs TRBV30 and TRBJ1-3; possible D gene TRBD1, 6 bases. Germline CDR1 is GTSNPN and CDR2 is SVGIG (reference sequence). Trimming took 2 bases from V and 4 from J, leaving 12 bases between them. The CDR3 runs to 14 residues. This CDR3 reads CAWSTTGPGNTIYF. The DNA of the CDR3 is TGTGCCTGGAGTACTACAGGGCCCGGAAACACCATATATTTT.

This clonotype was observed a handful of times. The rearrangement links TRBV7-6 to TRBJ2-3; the match to TRBD2 covers 10 bases. This CDR3 contains 15 residues. Germline CDR1 SGHVS, CDR2 FNYEAQ. V lost 7 bases, J lost 0 bases, and 4 bases stayed unmatched. The CDR3 DNA is TGTGCCAGCAATGGACTAGCGGAGAGCACAGATACGCAGTATTTT. As protein: CASNGLAESTDTQYF.

This clonotype appeared a few times. The V and J genes are TRBV20-1 and TRBJ1-5, with TRBD1 identical over 9 bases. The germline CDR1 and CDR2 sequences are DFQATT and SNEGSKA (reference sequence). The CDR3 consists of 17 residues. V shed 2 bases and J 6 bases; nucleotides not matched to a gene: 14. The CDR3: CSARQGQGGIGGQPQHF. The DNA for the CDR3 is TGCAGTGCTAGACAGGGACAGGGAGGTATTGGTGGTCAGCCCCAGCATTTT.

The chain has TRBV9 and TRBJ1-4; D remains unclear. V gave up 1 base and J gave up 8 bases, with 12 bases separating them. From germline, CDR1 is SGDLS and CDR2 YYNGEE. CDR3 length: 14 residues. In nucleotides, the CDR3 is TGTGCCAGCAGCGTAACCGGGATTAGAGAAAAACTGTTTTTT. It is translated as CASSVTGIREKLFF. Together with reference TRBV9 and TRBJ1-4, the CDR3 gives the full variable domain: DSGVTQTPKHLITATGQRVTLRCSPRSGDLSVYWYQQSLDQGLQFLIQYYNGEERAKGNILERFSAQQFPDLHSELNLSSLELGDSALYFCASSVTGIREKLFFGSGTQLSVL.